Detailed here is one TCR beta chain. Antigen specificity is unknown. These data are taken from a study of response to subunit inactivated influenza vaccine. Findings of the study overall: Few new T cells, the authors suggested, are recruited by each seasonal influenza vaccination.

Using its own MiXCR run on the RT-PCR reads, TCRdb lists one record per CDR3 protein. This table has roughly 670,000 distinct CDR3 sequences, approximately 14% appearing once. Germline lookup yields CDR1 DFQATT and CDR2 SNEGSKA (reference sequence). The length of the CDR3 is 16 residues. V was clipped by 3 bases and J by 0 bases; unmatched bases: 7. This TCR came from a man aged 50-59 years who received an inactivated influenza vaccine. Sample: PBMCs from blood, taken roughly 15 days before vaccination. The chain carries TRBV20-1 and TRBJ2-4, with TRBD2 identical over 8 bases. The CDR3 region has the DNA TGCAGTGCTAGGAGGGCGGGGGGCGTAGCCAAAAACATTCAGTACTTC. Its protein is CSARRAGGVAKNIQYF.